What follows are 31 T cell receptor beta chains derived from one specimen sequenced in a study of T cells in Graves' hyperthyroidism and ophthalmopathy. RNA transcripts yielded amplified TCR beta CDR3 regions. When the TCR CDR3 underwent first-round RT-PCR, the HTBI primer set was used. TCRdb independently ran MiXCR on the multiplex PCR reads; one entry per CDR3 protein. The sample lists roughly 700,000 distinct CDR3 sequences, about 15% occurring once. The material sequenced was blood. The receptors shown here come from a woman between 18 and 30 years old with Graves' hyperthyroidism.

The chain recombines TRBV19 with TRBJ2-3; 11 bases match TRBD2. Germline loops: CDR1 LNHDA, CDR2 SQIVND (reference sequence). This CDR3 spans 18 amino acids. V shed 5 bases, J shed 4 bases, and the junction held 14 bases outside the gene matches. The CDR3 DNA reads TGTGCCAGTAGTGAGGGACATCTCGGGACTAGCGGACCAGATACGCAGTATTTT. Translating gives CASSEGHLGTSGPDTQYF.

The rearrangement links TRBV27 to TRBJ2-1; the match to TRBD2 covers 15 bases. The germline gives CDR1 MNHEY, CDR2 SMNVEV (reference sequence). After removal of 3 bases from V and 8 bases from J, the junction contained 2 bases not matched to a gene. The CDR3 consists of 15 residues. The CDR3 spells CASSFWTSGRDEQFF. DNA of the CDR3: TGTGCCAGCAGTTTTTGGACTAGCGGGAGGGATGAGCAGTTCTTC.

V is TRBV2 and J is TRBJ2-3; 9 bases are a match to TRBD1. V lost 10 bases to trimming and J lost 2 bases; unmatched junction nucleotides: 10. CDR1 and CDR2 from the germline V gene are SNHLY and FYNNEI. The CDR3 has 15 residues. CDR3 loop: CATASGTGFTDTQYF. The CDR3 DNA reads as TGTGCCACAGCCTCCGGGACAGGGTTCACAGATACGCAGTATTTT.

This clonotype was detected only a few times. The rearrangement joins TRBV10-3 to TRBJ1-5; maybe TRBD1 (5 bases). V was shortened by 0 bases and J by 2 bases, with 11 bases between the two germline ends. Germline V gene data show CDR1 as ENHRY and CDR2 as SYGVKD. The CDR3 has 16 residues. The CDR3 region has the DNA TGTGCCATCAGTGAGTCGCCACAGGTGGGCAATCAGCCCCAGCATTTT. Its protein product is CAISESPQVGNQPQHF.

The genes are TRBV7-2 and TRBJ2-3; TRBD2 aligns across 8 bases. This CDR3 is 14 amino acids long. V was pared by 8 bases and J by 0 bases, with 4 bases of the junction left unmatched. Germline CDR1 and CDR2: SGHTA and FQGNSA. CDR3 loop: CASLAGPSTDTQYF. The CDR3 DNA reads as TGTGCCAGCTTAGCGGGGCCTAGCACAGATACGCAGTATTTT.

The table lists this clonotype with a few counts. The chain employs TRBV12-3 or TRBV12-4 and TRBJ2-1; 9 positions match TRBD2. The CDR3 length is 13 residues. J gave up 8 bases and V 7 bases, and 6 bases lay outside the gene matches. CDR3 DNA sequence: TGTGCCAGCACTCCGGGACTAGCACATGAGCAGTTCTTC. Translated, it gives CASTPGLAHEQFF.

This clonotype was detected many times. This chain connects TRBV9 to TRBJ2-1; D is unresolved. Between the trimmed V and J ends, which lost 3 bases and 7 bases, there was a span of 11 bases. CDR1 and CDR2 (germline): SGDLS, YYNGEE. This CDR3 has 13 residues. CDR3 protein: CASSAAAWNEQFF. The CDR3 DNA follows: TGTGCCAGCAGCGCCGCGGCGTGGAATGAGCAGTTCTTC. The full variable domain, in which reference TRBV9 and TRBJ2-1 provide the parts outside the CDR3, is DSGVTQTPKHLITATGQRVTLRCSPRSGDLSVYWYQQSLDQGLQFLIQYYNGEERAKGNILERFSAQQFPDLHSELNLSSLELGDSALYFCASSAAAWNEQFFGPGTRLTVL.

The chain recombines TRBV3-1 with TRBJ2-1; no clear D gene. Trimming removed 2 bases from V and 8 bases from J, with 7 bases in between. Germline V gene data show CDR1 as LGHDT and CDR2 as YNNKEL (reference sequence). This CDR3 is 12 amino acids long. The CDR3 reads CASSQSSHEQFF. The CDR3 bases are TGTGCCAGCAGCCAAAGCAGTCATGAGCAGTTCTTC.

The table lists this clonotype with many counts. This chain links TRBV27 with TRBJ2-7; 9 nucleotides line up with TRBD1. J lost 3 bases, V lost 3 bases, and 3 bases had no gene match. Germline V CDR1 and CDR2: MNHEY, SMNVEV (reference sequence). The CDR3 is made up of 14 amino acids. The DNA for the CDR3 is TGTGCCAGCAGTTTTCAGACAGGGGGCTACGAGCAGTACTTC. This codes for CASSFQTGGYEQYF.

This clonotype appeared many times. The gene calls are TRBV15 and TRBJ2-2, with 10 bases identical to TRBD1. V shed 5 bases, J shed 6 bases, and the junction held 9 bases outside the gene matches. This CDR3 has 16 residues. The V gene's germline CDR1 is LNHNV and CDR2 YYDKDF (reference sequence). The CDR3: CATSPDRDRGPGELFF. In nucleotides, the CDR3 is TGTGCCACCAGCCCGGACCGGGACAGGGGACCCGGGGAGCTGTTTTTT.

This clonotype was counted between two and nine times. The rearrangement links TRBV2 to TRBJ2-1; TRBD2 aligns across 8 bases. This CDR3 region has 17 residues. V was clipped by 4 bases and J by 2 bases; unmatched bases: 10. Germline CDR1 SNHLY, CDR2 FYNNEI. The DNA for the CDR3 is TGTGCCAGCAGTGGTAGGAGCGGGAGAGTCACCTACAATGAGCAGTTCTTC. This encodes CASSGRSGRVTYNEQFF. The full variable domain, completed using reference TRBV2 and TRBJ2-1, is EPEVTQTPSHQVTQMGQEVILRCVPISNHLYFYWYRQILGQKVEFLVSFYNNEISEKSEIFDDQFSVERPDGSNFTLKIRSTKLEDSAMYFCASSGRSGRVTYNEQFFGPGTRLTVL.

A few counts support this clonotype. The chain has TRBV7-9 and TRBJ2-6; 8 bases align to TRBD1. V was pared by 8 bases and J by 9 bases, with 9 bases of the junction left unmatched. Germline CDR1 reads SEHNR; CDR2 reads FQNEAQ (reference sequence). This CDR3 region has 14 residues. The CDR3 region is CASQGASNVNVLTF. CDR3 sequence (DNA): TGTGCCAGCCAGGGGGCCAGTAACGTCAACGTCCTGACTTTC.

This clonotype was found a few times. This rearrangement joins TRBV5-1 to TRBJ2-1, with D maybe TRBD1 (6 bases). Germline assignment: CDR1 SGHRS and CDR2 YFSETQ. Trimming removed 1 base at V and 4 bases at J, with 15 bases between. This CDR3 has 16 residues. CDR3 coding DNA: TGCGCCAGCAGCTTGACAGGGTCCCTTTCTTACAATGAGCAGTTCTTC. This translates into CASSLTGSLSYNEQFF.

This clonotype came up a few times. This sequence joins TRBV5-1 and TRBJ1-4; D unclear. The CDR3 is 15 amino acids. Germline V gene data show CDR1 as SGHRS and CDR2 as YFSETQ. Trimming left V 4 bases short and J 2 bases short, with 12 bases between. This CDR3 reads CASSVLVGTNEKLFF. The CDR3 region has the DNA TGCGCCAGCAGCGTACTCGTAGGGACTAATGAAAAACTGTTTTTT. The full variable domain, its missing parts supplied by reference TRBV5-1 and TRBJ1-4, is KAGVTQTPRYLIKTRGQQVTLSCSPISGHRSVSWYQQTPGQGLQFLFEYFSETQRNKGNFPGRFSGRQFSNSRSEMNVSTLELGDSALYLCASSVLVGTNEKLFFGSGTQLSVL.

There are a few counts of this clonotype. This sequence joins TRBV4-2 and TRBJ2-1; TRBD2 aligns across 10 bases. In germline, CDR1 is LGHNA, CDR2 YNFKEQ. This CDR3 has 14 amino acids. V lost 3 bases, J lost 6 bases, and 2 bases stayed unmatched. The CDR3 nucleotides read TGTGCCAGCAGCCAGGCTAGCGGGAGCAATGAGCAGTTCTTC. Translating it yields CASSQASGSNEQFF.

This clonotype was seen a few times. As DNA, the CDR3 is TGTGCCAGCAGTGTACTAGGCTACGAGCAGTACTTC. Encoded protein: CASSVLGYEQYF. J is TRBJ2-7 and V is TRBV6-2 or TRBV6-3, with D maybe TRBD2 (5 bases). Germline V gene sequence: CDR1 MNHEY, CDR2 SVGEGT. The V gene lost 5 bases and the J gene lost 3 bases, with 8 bases spanning the gap. The CDR3 is 12 amino acids.

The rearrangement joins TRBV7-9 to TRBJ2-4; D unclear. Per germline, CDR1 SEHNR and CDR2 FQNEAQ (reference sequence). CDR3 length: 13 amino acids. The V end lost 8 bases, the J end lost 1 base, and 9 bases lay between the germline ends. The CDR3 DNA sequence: TGTGCCAGCGCACACCGGGCCAAAAACATTCAGTACTTC. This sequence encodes CASAHRAKNIQYF.

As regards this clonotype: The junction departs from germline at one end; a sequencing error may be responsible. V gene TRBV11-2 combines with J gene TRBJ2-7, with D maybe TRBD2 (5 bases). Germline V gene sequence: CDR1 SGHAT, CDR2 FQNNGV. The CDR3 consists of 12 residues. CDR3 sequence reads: CAGSPGTYEQYF. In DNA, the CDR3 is TGTGCCGGCAGCCCGGGGACCTACGAGCAGTACTTC. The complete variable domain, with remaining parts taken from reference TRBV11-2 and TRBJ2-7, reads EAGVAQSPRYKIIEKRQSVAFWCNPISGHATLYWYQQILGQGPKLLIQFQNNGVVDDSQLPKDRFSAERLKGVDSTLKIQPAKLEDSAVYLCAGSPGTYEQYFGPGTRLTVT.

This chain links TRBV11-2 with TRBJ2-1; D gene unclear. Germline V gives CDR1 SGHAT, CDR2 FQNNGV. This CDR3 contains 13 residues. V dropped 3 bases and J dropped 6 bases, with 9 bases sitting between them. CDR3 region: CASSFTASNEQFF. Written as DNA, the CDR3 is TGTGCCAGCAGCTTTACCGCTTCCAATGAGCAGTTCTTC.

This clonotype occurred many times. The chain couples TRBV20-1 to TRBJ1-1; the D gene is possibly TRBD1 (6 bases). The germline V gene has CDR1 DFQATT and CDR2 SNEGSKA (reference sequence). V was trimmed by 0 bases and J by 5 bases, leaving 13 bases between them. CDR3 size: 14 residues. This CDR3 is CSARDLQGRTEAFF. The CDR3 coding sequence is TGCAGTGCTAGAGATCTGCAGGGGAGAACTGAAGCTTTCTTT.

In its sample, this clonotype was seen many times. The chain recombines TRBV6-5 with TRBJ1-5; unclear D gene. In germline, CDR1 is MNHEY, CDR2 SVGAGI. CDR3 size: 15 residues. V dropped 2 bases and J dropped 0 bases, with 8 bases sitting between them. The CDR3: CASSYEFYSNQPQHF. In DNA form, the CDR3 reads TGTGCCAGCAGTTACGAGTTTTATAGCAATCAGCCCCAGCATTTT.

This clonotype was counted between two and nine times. This chain's CDR3 is CASSQSGQNFDIQYF. The CDR3 coding sequence is TGTGCCAGCAGCCAGTCTGGACAGAATTTTGACATTCAGTACTTC. The V and J genes are TRBV3-1 and TRBJ2-4; D might be TRBD1 (6 bases). CDR1 is LGHDT, CDR2 YNNKEL, per germline (reference sequence). V lost 3 bases to trimming and J lost 8 bases, with 17 bases between them. The CDR3 loop spans 15 amino acids.

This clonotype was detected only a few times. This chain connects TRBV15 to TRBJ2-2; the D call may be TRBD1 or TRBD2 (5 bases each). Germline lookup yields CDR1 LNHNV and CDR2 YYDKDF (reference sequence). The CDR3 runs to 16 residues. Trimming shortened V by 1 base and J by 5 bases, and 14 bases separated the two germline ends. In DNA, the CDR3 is TGTGCCACCAGCAGAGCCGAGGGGCGTGGAACCGGGGAGCTGTTTTTT. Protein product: CATSRAEGRGTGELFF.

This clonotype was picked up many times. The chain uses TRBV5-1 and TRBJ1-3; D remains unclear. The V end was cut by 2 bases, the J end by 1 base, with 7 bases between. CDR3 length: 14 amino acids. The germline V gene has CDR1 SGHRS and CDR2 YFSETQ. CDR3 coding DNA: TGCGCCAGCAGCTTCGTGGGGTCTGGAAACACCATATATTTT. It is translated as CASSFVGSGNTIYF.

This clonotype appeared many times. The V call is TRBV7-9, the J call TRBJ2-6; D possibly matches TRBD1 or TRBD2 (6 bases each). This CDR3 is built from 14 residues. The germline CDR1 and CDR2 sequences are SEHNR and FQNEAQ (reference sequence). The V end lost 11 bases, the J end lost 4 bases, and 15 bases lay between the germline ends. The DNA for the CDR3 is TGTGCCGAAGGGGGGCTTACCGGGGCCAACGTCCTGACTTTC. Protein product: CAEGGLTGANVLTF.

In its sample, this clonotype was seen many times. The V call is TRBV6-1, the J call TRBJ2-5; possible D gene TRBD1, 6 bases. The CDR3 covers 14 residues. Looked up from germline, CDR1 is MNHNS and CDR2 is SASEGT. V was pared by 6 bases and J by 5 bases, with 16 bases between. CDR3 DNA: TGTGCCAGCAGAAGCACAGGGAAGGGGGAGACCCAGTACTTC. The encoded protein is CASRSTGKGETQYF.

CDR3 loop: CSASRQFLYEQYF. The CDR3 nucleotides are TGCAGTGCTAGCCGGCAGTTCCTTTACGAGCAGTACTTC. The rearrangement uses TRBV20-1 and TRBJ2-7; D gene uncertain. CDR1 is DFQATT and CDR2 is SNEGSKA in the germline V gene (reference sequence). V gave up 3 bases and J gave up 4 bases, with 13 bases separating them. This CDR3 is built from 13 residues.

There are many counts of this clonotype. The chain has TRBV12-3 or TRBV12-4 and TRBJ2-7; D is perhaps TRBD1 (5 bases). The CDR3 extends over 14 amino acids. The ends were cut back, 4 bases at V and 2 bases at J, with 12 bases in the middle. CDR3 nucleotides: TGTGCCAGCAGTTACCCGTGGGGCACCTACGAGCAGTACTTC. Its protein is CASSYPWGTYEQYF.

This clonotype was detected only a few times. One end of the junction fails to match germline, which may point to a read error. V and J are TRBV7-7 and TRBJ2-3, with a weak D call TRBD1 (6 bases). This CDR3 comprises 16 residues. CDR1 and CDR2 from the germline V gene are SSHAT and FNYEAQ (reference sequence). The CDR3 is CASSLAPGVRPDTQYF. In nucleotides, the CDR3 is TGTGCTAGCAGCTTAGCCCCAGGGGTACGACCAGATACGCAGTATTTT.

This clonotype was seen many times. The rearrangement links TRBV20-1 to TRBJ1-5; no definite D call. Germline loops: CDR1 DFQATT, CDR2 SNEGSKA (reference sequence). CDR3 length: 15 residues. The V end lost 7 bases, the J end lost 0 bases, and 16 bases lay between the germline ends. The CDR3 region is CSGWFLGNSNQPQHF. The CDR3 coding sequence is TGCAGTGGGTGGTTCTTAGGGAATAGCAATCAGCCCCAGCATTTT.

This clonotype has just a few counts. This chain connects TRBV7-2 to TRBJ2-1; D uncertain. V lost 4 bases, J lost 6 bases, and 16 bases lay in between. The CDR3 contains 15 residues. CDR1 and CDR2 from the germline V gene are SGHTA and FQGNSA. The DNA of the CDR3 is TGTGCCAGCAGCTCCGACTCCTCGATGGGCAATGAGCAGTTCTTC. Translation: CASSSDSSMGNEQFF.